This entry is about one T cell receptor beta chain. The same CDR3 is also encoded by other DNA sequences in this sample. Clones were sequenced by immunoSEQ multiplex PCR, and TCRdb holds only the in-frame ones, with some missing. The data show millions of clones, 90% to 95% seen once. The V gene lost 5 bases and the J gene lost 3 bases, with 8 bases spanning the gap. Looked up from germline, CDR1 is SGHAT and CDR2 is FQNNGV. This CDR3 comprises 12 residues. This sample was included in a study of shared clonotypes between healthy human individuals. The sample comprised naive CD4+ T cells sorted from blood. Subset here: CD45RA+ positively selected. This TCR was sampled from a man between 18 and 35 years old in good health. The chain carries TRBV11-2 and TRBJ2-7; weak D call: TRBD1 (5 bases). The CDR3 spells CASSGTGYEQYF. CDR3 nucleotide sequence: TGTGCCAGCAGCGGTACAGGCTACGAGCAGTACTTC.